The next 11 T cell receptor beta chains were all read from a single sample in a study of metastatic and nonmetastatic thyroid tumors. Every patient was untreated before thyroid surgery. Using MiXCR, TCRdb re-called clones from the PCR reads. Among about 92,000 clones listed, more than 13% were seen once. The sequencing sample was made of blood. The source is a female donor with papillary thyroid cancer or a benign thyroid nodule (not recorded which). Some clones in this sample may be carry-over from other donors' samples.

This clone was observed at least ten times. CDR3 region: CAWRRSGQSSSYNSPLHF. The CDR3 nucleotides read TGTGCCTGGAGGAGATCGGGACAGAGCAGCTCCTATAATTCACCCCTCCACTTT. This chain uses TRBV30 with TRBJ1-6, with 7 bases lining up with TRBD1. The V and J ends lost 3 bases and 0 bases, in that order; junction bases with no gene match: 11. CDR1 is GTSNPN and CDR2 is SVGIG in the germline V gene (reference sequence). The CDR3 sequence is 18 residues long.

This clone was seen repeatedly, ten times or more. This chain uses TRBV12-3 or TRBV12-4 with TRBJ1-4; D might be TRBD1 (5 bases). The CDR3 contains 15 residues. V gave up 3 bases and J gave up 5 bases, with 13 bases separating them. The CDR3 sequence: CASSFGQGVNEKLFF. The DNA of the CDR3 is TGTGCCAGCAGTTTTGGTCAGGGTGTGAATGAAAAACTGTTTTTT.

This clone was found many times. The chain carries TRBV7-8 and TRBJ1-5; D remains ambiguous. The germline CDR1 and CDR2 sequences are SGHVS and FQNEAQ. The V end lost 3 bases, the J end lost 7 bases, and 7 bases lay between the germline ends. This CDR3 region has 12 residues. The CDR3 coding sequence is TGTGCCAGCAGCTTCGATGGGCAGCCCCAGCATTTT. Its protein is CASSFDGQPQHF.

This clone was counted at least ten times. A clone one base away is much larger, so this may be a read error. Additional DNA sequences in this sample encode the identical CDR3. The rearrangement uses TRBV12-3 or TRBV12-4 and TRBJ2-5; 7 bases are a match to TRBD1. The CDR3 runs to 15 residues. V lost 6 bases and J lost 5; bases outside the gene matches: 12. The CDR3 coding sequence is TGTGCCAGCAGCCCCTTAGGGGGCTCTGGTGAGACCCAGTACTTC. Protein product: CASSPLGGSGETQYF.

Note on this clone: Since a much larger clone is just one base distant, this may be a read error. The chain joins TRBV19 to TRBJ1-1; the match to TRBD1 covers 12 bases. Germline trimming cut 6 bases from V and 0 bases from J; bases unmatched to any gene: 17. CDR3 size: 20 residues. Germline lookup yields CDR1 LNHDA and CDR2 SQIVND (reference sequence). The CDR3 sequence: CASSRLSLGTGGSVNTEAFF. CDR3 sequence (DNA): TGTGCCAGTAGCCGACTGTCTCTCGGGACAGGGGGCAGTGTGAACACTGAAGCTTTCTTT.

The sample holds a few counts of this clone. The rearrangement joins TRBV5-4 to TRBJ1-1; weak D call: TRBD1 (5 bases). Germline V gives CDR1 SGHNT, CDR2 YYREEE (reference sequence). CDR3 length equals 13 residues. Trimming removed 0 bases from V and 10 bases from J, with 13 bases in between. The CDR3 protein is CASSLGQPPAAFF. CDR3 bases: TGTGCCAGCAGCTTGGGACAGCCGCCGGCAGCTTTCTTT.

As to this clone: This clone may be a read error of a much larger clone one base away. Other DNA sequences in the sample encode the same CDR3. This chain links TRBV19 with TRBJ1-1; no firm D call. CDR1 is LNHDA, CDR2 SQIVND, per germline (reference sequence). V gave up 5 bases and J gave up 0 bases, with 16 bases separating them. CDR3 length: 16 amino acids. DNA of the CDR3: TGTGCCAGTAGTTCCGGTACAACCCACATGAACACTGAAGCTTTCTTT. It encodes CASSSGTTHMNTEAFF.

In this sample, this clone turned up many times. The chain recombines TRBV9 with TRBJ2-1, with D possibly being TRBD1 (6 bases). Germline V gene lookup returns CDR1 SGDLS and CDR2 YYNGEE. Between the trimmed V and J ends, which lost 0 bases and 3 bases, there was a span of 16 bases. This CDR3 is built from 17 residues. The CDR3 protein is CASSVDPPGHFYNEQFF. CDR3 in DNA: TGTGCCAGCAGCGTAGACCCGCCGGGACATTTCTACAATGAGCAGTTCTTC.

Regarding this clone: Since a much larger clone is just one base distant, this may be a read error. The chain is built from TRBV20-1 and TRBJ2-5; unclear D gene. The length of the CDR3 is 12 residues. Germline CDR1 reads DFQATT; CDR2 reads SNEGSKA (reference sequence). CDR3 in DNA: TGCAGTGCTAGAGGTCCAGTGGAGACCCATTACTTC. It encodes CSARGPVETHYF.

This clone was seen ten or more times. The rearrangement uses TRBV5-1 and TRBJ1-5, with a weak D call TRBD1 (5 bases). Germline V gene data show CDR1 as SGHRS and CDR2 as YFSETQ. V gave up 1 base and J gave up 6 bases, with 17 bases separating them. CDR3 size: 16 residues. CDR3 in amino acids: CASSLWGLPSGQPQHF. The CDR3 nucleotides read TGCGCCAGCAGCTTGTGGGGACTGCCGAGTGGTCAGCCCCAGCATTTT. The full variable domain, rest sourced from reference TRBV5-1 and TRBJ1-5, is KAGVTQTPRYLIKTRGQQVTLSCSPISGHRSVSWYQQTPGQGLQFLFEYFSETQRNKGNFPGRFSGRQFSNSRSEMNVSTLELGDSALYLCASSLWGLPSGQPQHFGDGTRLSIL.

At least ten counts were recorded for this clone. The genes are TRBV18 and TRBJ2-3, with TRBD1 matching over 7 bases. This CDR3 spans 13 amino acids. CDR1 and CDR2 (germline): KGHSH, LQKENI. V lost 2 bases, J lost 5 bases, and 1 base stayed unmatched. The CDR3 here is CASSPDREDTQYF. In DNA form, the CDR3 reads TGTGCCAGCTCACCAGACAGGGAAGATACGCAGTATTTT.